The 16 T cell receptor delta chains below come from one sample, sequenced in a study of gamma-delta chains in newborns, infants, children. TCRdb reanalyzed the reads using CATT. Among a few thousand delta-chain clones, around 3% were seen once, and the ten largest hold about 15%. Input material: blood. These receptors were obtained from a child who was a newborn, infant or young child, either healthy, febrile or measles-vaccinated (not recorded which).

About this clone itself: It differs at one base from a far larger clone, so likely a read error. The same CDR3 is also encoded by other DNA sequences in this sample. The rearrangement joins TRDV2 to TRDJ2, with TRDD3 matching over 9 bases. CDR1 is GEAIGNYY, CDR2 EKD, per germline. The CDR3 runs to 15 residues. CDR3 sequence (DNA): TGTGCCTGCGACATACTGGGGGATTTGACAGCACAACTCTTCTTT. Translating it yields CACDILGDLTAQLFF.

In regard to this clone: TCRdb's protein for this DNA is that of a much larger clone and differs from the translation at residue 11, likely a read error; the protein shown is the DNA translation. The V gene is TRDV2, the J gene TRDJ3; D is perhaps TRDD3 (6 bases). V lost 0 bases, J lost 3 bases, and 17 bases lay in between. Per the germline V gene, CDR1 is GEAIGNYY and CDR2 is EKD. The CDR3 consists of 19 residues. In DNA form, the CDR3 reads TGTGCCTGTGACACCGTGGGGGTTATAGCAGTCTGGGACACCCGACAGATGTTTTTC. It is translated as CACDTVGVIAVWDTRQMFF.

In regard to this clone: For this DNA, TCRdb reports the protein of a much larger clone, which diverges at residue 17, most likely from a read error; the protein presented here is translated directly from the DNA. The rearrangement uses TRDV2 and TRDJ3; 13 nucleotides line up with TRDD3. This CDR3 is built from 20 residues. The V gene's germline CDR1 is GEAIGNYY and CDR2 EKD. The CDR3 reads CACDKKYWGIRSWDTRRMFF. The CDR3 DNA reads TGTGCCTGTGACAAAAAGTACTGGGGGATACGCTCCTGGGACACCCGACGGATGTTTTTC.

Turning to this clone: Translating this DNA gives a protein that differs at residue 15 from the TCRdb one, which belongs to a much larger clone; a read error is likely, and the protein shown is this translation. The chain is built from TRDV2 and TRDJ2; 12 bases fit TRDD3. The germline gives CDR1 GEAIGNYY, CDR2 EKD. The CDR3 loop spans 19 amino acids. CDR3 sequence reads: CACDTVTGGYSGLTVQLFF. The CDR3 DNA sequence: TGTGCCTGTGACACGGTTACTGGGGGATACAGCGGTTTGACAGTACAACTCTTCTTT.

A note on this clone: The protein TCRdb lists belongs to a much larger clone and differs from this DNA's translation at residue 7, which points to a read error; the protein shown is made from the DNA. The chain is built from TRDV2 and TRDJ1; 10 bases are a match to TRDD3. The CDR3 is 17 amino acids. Germline-derived CDR1 and CDR2 are GEAIGNYY and EKD. CDR3 sequence reads: CACDTGPGDTRPDKLIF. The DNA for the CDR3 is TGTGCCTGTGACACGGGTCCGGGGGATACGCGTCCCGATAAGCTCATCTTT.

Remarks on this clone: TCRdb has a much larger clone's protein, which differs at residue 6 from the translation of this DNA, likely because of a read error; what is shown is the protein translated from the DNA. The chain employs TRDV2 and TRDJ2, with TRDD3 matching over 13 bases. Germline V gene data show CDR1 as GEAIGNYY and CDR2 as EKD. The length of the CDR3 is 16 residues. The V and J ends lost 0 bases and 10 bases, in that order; junction bases with no gene match: 7. CDR3 region: CACDTPHWGIRGQLFF. In nucleotides, the CDR3 is TGTGCCTGTGACACCCCACACTGGGGGATACGTGGACAACTCTTCTTT.

This clone has more than one count but fewer than ten. This may be a read error, as it is one base from a much larger clone. This sequence joins TRDV2 and TRDJ3; 9 bases agree with TRDD3. CDR3 length equals 19 residues. Germline CDR1 is GEAIGNYY and CDR2 is EKD. This CDR3 is CACDSPYWGTTWDARQMFF. CDR3 coding DNA: TGTGCCTGTGACTCCCCGTACTGGGGGACGACCTGGGACGCCCGACAGATGTTTTTC.

Judged by abundance, this clone is medium-sized (0.01 to 0.1%). The J gene is TRDJ1, the V gene TRDV2; maybe TRDD3 (5 bases). Between the trimmed V and J ends, which lost 1 base and 5 bases, there was a span of 7 bases. Germline CDR1 and CDR2: GEAIGNYY and EKD. The CDR3 contains 12 residues. DNA of the CDR3: TGTGCCTGTGACACTGGGGAAGATAAACTCATCTTT. Translation: CACDTGEDKLIF.

Remarks on this clone: The likely explanation is a read error, given a far larger clone one base away. V is TRDV2 and J is TRDJ3; 10 positions agree with TRDD3. J was trimmed by 5 bases and V by 7 bases; bases with no gene match: 16. Germline CDR1 is GEAIGNYY and CDR2 is EKD. The CDR3 sequence is 19 residues long. CDR3 region: CACDWGISLESGDTRQMFF. CDR3 bases: TGTGCCTGCGACTGGGGGATTTCCTTGGAGTCCGGGGACACCCGACAGATGTTTTTC.

On this clone itself: A far larger clone is a single base away, which makes a read error likely. The sample holds other DNA sequences that translate to the same CDR3. This rearrangement joins TRDV2 to TRDJ2, with 8 bases aligning to TRDD3. CDR3 length: 18 residues. V gave up 7 bases and J gave up 0 bases; unmatched junction bases: 15. In germline, CDR1 is GEAIGNYY, CDR2 EKD. CDR3 nucleotides: TGTGCCTGCGACCCTCGGTACTGGGGGTCAGCTTTGACAGCACAACTCTTCTTT. It encodes CACDPRYWGSALTAQLFF.

This clone was recorded a few times. This sequence joins TRDV2 and TRDJ3; perhaps TRDD3 as D (6 bases). V was shortened by 0 bases and J by 0 bases, with 11 bases between the two germline ends. This CDR3 region has 18 residues. The V gene's germline CDR1 is GEAIGNYY and CDR2 EKD. CDR3 region: CACDTLLGSSWDTRQMFF. The CDR3 DNA sequence: TGTGCCTGTGACACCCTACTGGGTAGCTCCTGGGACACCCGACAGATGTTTTTC.

A note on this clone: A read error likely explains why the TCRdb protein, taken from a much larger clone, differs from this DNA's translation at residue 5; the protein shown is translated from the DNA. V gene TRDV2 combines with J gene TRDJ3, with a tentative D call TRDD3 (6 bases). Trimming left V 2 bases short and J 0 bases short, with 13 bases between. In germline, CDR1 is GEAIGNYY, CDR2 EKD. The CDR3 extends over 18 amino acids. CDR3 coding DNA: TGTGCCTGTGACAGGAAACGGGGGAGCTCCTGGGACACCCGACAGATGTTTTTC. This encodes CACDRKRGSSWDTRQMFF.

By its share, this clone is medium-sized. The chain uses TRDV1 and TRDJ1, with D possibly TRDD3 on 5 matching bases. The CDR3 length is 16 residues. Trimming took 0 bases from V and 10 from J, leaving 21 bases between them. Looked up from germline, CDR1 is TSWWSYY and CDR2 is QGS. The CDR3 DNA is TGTGCTCTTGGGGAACTGGACCGTGGGGACCGAATGGGACTCATCTTT. Protein: CALGELDRGDRMGLIF.

With regard to this clone: This sequence is one base from a far larger clone and is likely a read error. In the same sample, other DNA sequences code for this CDR3. This rearrangement joins TRDV2 to TRDJ2; TRDD3 aligns across 7 bases. The CDR3 extends over 14 amino acids. CDR1 and CDR2 from the germline V gene are GEAIGNYY and EKD. Here the CDR3 reads CACDTYWGTAQLFF. The CDR3 DNA reads as TGTGCCTGCGACACGTACTGGGGGACAGCACAACTCTTCTTT.

As concerns this clone: A far larger clone lies a single base away; this is likely a read error. This chain joins TRDV2 and TRDJ3; 10 bases agree with TRDD3. Germline V CDR1 and CDR2: GEAIGNYY, EKD. The CDR3 totals 18 residues. In DNA form, the CDR3 reads TGTGCCTGTGACACCGTTGGGGGATACTCCTGGGACGCCCGACAGATGTTTTTC. Protein sequence: CACDTVGGYSWDARQMFF.

This clone came up a few times. The protein TCRdb gives is from a much larger clone and does not agree with this DNA's translation at residue 10, likely a read error; the protein shown here comes from the DNA. The V call is TRDV2, the J call TRDJ1; 9 positions match TRDD3. The germline V gene encodes CDR1 GEAIGNYY and CDR2 EKD. There are 17 residues in the CDR3. With V trimmed by 0 bases and J by 0 bases, 7 bases remained unmatched. The CDR3 sequence: CACDTWGIGVDTDKLIF. Here the CDR3 DNA reads TGTGCCTGTGACACCTGGGGGATAGGAGTGGACACCGATAAACTCATCTTT.